This is a list of T cell receptor beta chains from one sample in a study of molecular identifiers for immune sequencing clone quantification. A single record per CDR3 protein comes from TCRdb applying MiXCR to the PCR reads. Of around 9,800 distinct CDR3 sequences in the sample, roughly a fifth were seen once. Input material: naive CD8+ T cells from blood, with Jurkat cell RNA spiked in. These receptors all stem from a human donor in good health. Some libraries in this study had Jurkat cell RNA spiked in. CDR3s include the opening cysteine and the closing phenylalanine or tryptophan. Each record gives: J gene, D gene, clone size, V gene, CDR3 DNA, CDR3 protein. A D gene is named only where the DNA matches it firmly. Rows give clone size only sometimes, using once, few, many, or a class for an expanded clone.

J gene: TRBJ1-1
D gene: TRBD1
clone size: many
V gene: TRBV18
CDR3 DNA: TGTGCCAGCTCACGCTCGGACAGGGCCGCTGAAGCTTTCTTT
CDR3 protein: CASSRSDRAAEAFF

J gene: TRBJ2-1
D gene: -
clone size: many
V gene: TRBV30
CDR3 DNA: TGTGCCTGGAGTGTGGTTAAGTACAATGAGCAGTTCTTC
CDR3 protein: CAWSVVKYNEQFF

J gene: TRBJ1-4
D gene: -
clone size: medium-sized
V gene: TRBV27
CDR3 DNA: TGTGCCAGCAGCCCAGTCGGGGGTTGGGAAAAACTGTTTTTT
CDR3 protein: CASSPVGGWEKLFF

J gene: TRBJ2-3
D gene: TRBD2
clone size: medium-sized
V gene: TRBV11-2
CDR3 DNA: TGTGCCAGCAGCTTAGCGACTAGCGGATACACAGATACGCAGTATTTT
CDR3 protein: CASSLATSGYTDTQYF

J gene: TRBJ2-2
D gene: -
clone size: medium-sized
V gene: TRBV5-6
CDR3 DNA: TGTGCCAGCAGCTTCCGCAGGTTCACCGGGGAGCTGTTTTTT
CDR3 protein: CASSFRRFTGELFF

J gene: TRBJ2-2
D gene: -
clone size: medium-sized
V gene: TRBV20-1
CDR3 DNA: TGCAGTGCTAGAGATACGGGGGCCACCGGGGAGCTGTTTTTT
CDR3 protein: CSARDTGATGELFF

J gene: TRBJ2-3
D gene: -
clone size: -
V gene: TRBV4-1
CDR3 DNA: TGTGCCTGCGGACGGGGCACAGATACGCAGTATTTT
CDR3 protein: CACGRGTDTQYF

J gene: TRBJ2-1
D gene: TRBD2
clone size: medium-sized
V gene: TRBV4-1
CDR3 DNA: TGCGCCAGCAGCCAAGATATAGCGGGCACCTACAATGAGCAGTTCTTC
CDR3 protein: CASSQDIAGTYNEQFF

J gene: TRBJ1-2
D gene: -
clone size: medium-sized
V gene: TRBV6-5
CDR3 DNA: TGTGCCAGCAGTCCATCGATAGACTATGGCTACACCTTC
CDR3 protein: CASSPSIDYGYTF

J gene: TRBJ2-7
D gene: TRBD1
clone size: medium-sized
V gene: TRBV19
CDR3 DNA: TGTGCCAGTAGTCCAAGACAGGGTCGGGACGAGCAGTACTTC
CDR3 protein: CASSPRQGRDEQYF

J gene: TRBJ2-3
D gene: -
clone size: many
V gene: TRBV24-1
CDR3 DNA: TGTGCCACCAGTGAAGGTGACGGCACAGATACGCAGTATTTT
CDR3 protein: CATSEGDGTDTQYF

J gene: TRBJ2-5
D gene: TRBD1
clone size: many
V gene: TRBV7-9
CDR3 DNA: TGTGCCAGCAGAAACAGGGGGCCTATGATGGAGACCCAGTACTTC
CDR3 protein: CASRNRGPMMETQYF

J gene: TRBJ2-7
D gene: TRBD1
clone size: many
V gene: TRBV6-2/TRBV6-3
CDR3 DNA: TGTGCCATTGCGGGACAGGGGACCCTCGAGCAGTACTTC
CDR3 protein: CAIAGQGTLEQYF

J gene: TRBJ2-3
D gene: -
clone size: many
V gene: TRBV3-1
CDR3 DNA: TGTGCCAGCAGCCAAAGCCCGGCCGTGGGAGATACGCAGTATTTT
CDR3 protein: CASSQSPAVGDTQYF

J gene: TRBJ1-4
D gene: -
clone size: medium-sized
V gene: TRBV11-2
CDR3 DNA: TGTGCCAGCAGCCTTTGGGACCGAAATGAAAAACTGTTTTTT
CDR3 protein: CASSLWDRNEKLFF

J gene: TRBJ2-7
D gene: -
clone size: -
V gene: TRBV7-2
CDR3 DNA: TGTGCCAGCAGCGAAGTCGGGGGGCCTAGCTACGAGCAGTACTTC
CDR3 protein: CASSEVGGPSYEQYF

J gene: TRBJ2-2
D gene: -
clone size: many
V gene: TRBV20-1
CDR3 DNA: TGCAGTGCTAGAGATGTTAGTCGGGATCTCACCGGGGAGCTGTTTTTT
CDR3 protein: CSARDVSRDLTGELFF

J gene: TRBJ1-1
D gene: TRBD1
clone size: -
V gene: TRBV4-1
CDR3 DNA: TGCGCCAGCAGCTGGACAGGGGCGCACGTTGGGAAAACTGAAGCTTTCTTT
CDR3 protein: CASSWTGAHVGKTEAFF

J gene: TRBJ1-2
D gene: -
clone size: -
V gene: TRBV9
CDR3 DNA: TGTGCCAGTGGAGGGACCAATCCAATGGGTCCTTATGGCTACACCTTC
CDR3 protein: CASGGTNPMGPYGYTF

J gene: TRBJ2-5
D gene: -
clone size: many
V gene: TRBV11-2
CDR3 DNA: TGTGCCAGCAGCTTAGATGGAGAGACCCAGTACTTC
CDR3 protein: CASSLDGETQYF

J gene: TRBJ2-7
D gene: -
clone size: medium-sized
V gene: TRBV10-1
CDR3 DNA: TGCGCCAGCAGTGACCACAGCTCCTACGAGCAGTACTTC
CDR3 protein: CASSDHSSYEQYF

J gene: TRBJ2-3
D gene: -
clone size: many
V gene: TRBV7-3
CDR3 DNA: TGTGCCAGCAGCTTATTCGGGGGCAGCACAGATACGCAGTATTTT
CDR3 protein: CASSLFGGSTDTQYF

J gene: TRBJ2-5
D gene: -
clone size: medium-sized
V gene: TRBV20-1
CDR3 DNA: TGCAGTGCTAGGTCCCGACGGATCCTGTACCAAGAGACCCAGTACTTC
CDR3 protein: CSARSRRILYQETQYF

J gene: TRBJ2-7
D gene: -
clone size: medium-sized
V gene: TRBV30
CDR3 DNA: TGTGCCTGGAGTGTACCCACCGGGGAGCAGTACTTC
CDR3 protein: CAWSVPTGEQYF

J gene: TRBJ2-5
D gene: -
clone size: many
V gene: TRBV5-1
CDR3 DNA: TGCGCCAGCAGCTTGGGCCCGGGGGGCGGGGAATACCAAGAGACCCAGTACTTC
CDR3 protein: CASSLGPGGGEYQETQYF

J gene: TRBJ2-1
D gene: TRBD2
clone size: many
V gene: TRBV20-1
CDR3 DNA: TGCAGTGCTAGACCTATAGCGGGGGGGCAGGAGCAGTTCTTC
CDR3 protein: CSARPIAGGQEQFF

J gene: TRBJ1-2
D gene: TRBD1
clone size: many
V gene: TRBV7-8
CDR3 DNA: TGTGCCAGCAGCTTAGGGACAGGGGGGAGCTATGGCTACACCTTC
CDR3 protein: CASSLGTGGSYGYTF

J gene: TRBJ2-1
D gene: -
clone size: many
V gene: TRBV28
CDR3 DNA: TGTGCCAGCAGCACACTAGGATTTGGTGAGCAGTTCTTC
CDR3 protein: CASSTLGFGEQFF

J gene: TRBJ1-1
D gene: -
clone size: many
V gene: TRBV27
CDR3 DNA: TGTGCCAGCAGTTTATCCCTGACAGGCGCGACTGAAGCTTTCTTT
CDR3 protein: CASSLSLTGATEAFF

J gene: TRBJ2-5
D gene: TRBD2
clone size: medium-sized
V gene: TRBV14
CDR3 DNA: TGTGCCAGCAGCCAAGATCGGGCGACCCTAGCGGGCGAGTACCAAGAGACCCAGTACTTC
CDR3 protein: CASSQDRATLAGEYQETQYF

J gene: TRBJ2-7
D gene: -
clone size: medium-sized
V gene: TRBV2
CDR3 DNA: TGTGCCAGCAGTACCCGGAGGGTATACGAGCAGTACTTC
CDR3 protein: CASSTRRVYEQYF

J gene: TRBJ1-1
D gene: TRBD1
clone size: medium-sized
V gene: TRBV6-2/TRBV6-3
CDR3 DNA: TGTGCCAGCGAGGGGGACAGGGGGCCTGAAGCTTTCTTT
CDR3 protein: CASEGDRGPEAFF

J gene: TRBJ2-7
D gene: -
clone size: medium-sized
V gene: TRBV4-2
CDR3 DNA: TGTGCCAGCAGCCAATACCGGGACTTGGGGTCCTACGAGCAGTACTTC
CDR3 protein: CASSQYRDLGSYEQYF

J gene: TRBJ1-1
D gene: -
clone size: medium-sized
V gene: TRBV29-1
CDR3 DNA: TGCAGCGTTGAAGTCGTGGGGGTACAACCCCAAGCTTTCTTT
CDR3 protein: CSVEVVGVQPQAFF

J gene: TRBJ1-1
D gene: -
clone size: many
V gene: TRBV12-3/TRBV12-4
CDR3 DNA: TGTGCCAGCAGTTTAACCTTGAACACTGAAGCTTTCTTT
CDR3 protein: CASSLTLNTEAFF

J gene: TRBJ1-5
D gene: -
clone size: medium-sized
V gene: TRBV6-6
CDR3 DNA: TGTGCCAGCAGTTCTTATAGCAATCAGCCCCAGCATTTT
CDR3 protein: CASSSYSNQPQHF

J gene: TRBJ2-7
D gene: TRBD2
clone size: many
V gene: TRBV13
CDR3 DNA: TGTGCCAGCAGCCTAACAGACCCACCAGCCTCTAGCGGGGGGCCCTCCTACGAGCAGTACTTC
CDR3 protein: CASSLTDPPASSGGPSYEQYF

J gene: TRBJ1-1
D gene: -
clone size: many
V gene: TRBV6-5
CDR3 DNA: TGTGCCAGCAGTCCGCGGGGGCTATCTGAAGCTTTCTTT
CDR3 protein: CASSPRGLSEAFF

J gene: TRBJ2-7
D gene: -
clone size: many
V gene: TRBV7-9
CDR3 DNA: TGTGCCAGCAGCTTAGCTCATCAACACGAGCAGTACTTC
CDR3 protein: CASSLAHQHEQYF

J gene: TRBJ2-1
D gene: TRBD2
clone size: many
V gene: TRBV7-9
CDR3 DNA: TGTGTCAGCAGCTCAAGACTAGCGGGCTACAATGAGCAGTTCTTC
CDR3 protein: CVSSSRLAGYNEQFF

J gene: TRBJ1-2
D gene: -
clone size: medium-sized
V gene: TRBV4-3
CDR3 DNA: TGCGCCAGCAGCCAAGAATTCGCGGGGCGCGGAGGCTACACCTTC
CDR3 protein: CASSQEFAGRGGYTF

J gene: TRBJ1-1
D gene: -
clone size: -
V gene: TRBV27
CDR3 DNA: TGTGCCAGTCGTGAGTCGATGAACACTGAAGCTTTCTTT
CDR3 protein: CASRESMNTEAFF

J gene: TRBJ2-7
D gene: TRBD2
clone size: medium-sized
V gene: TRBV28
CDR3 DNA: TGTGCCAGCAGTTTATCCCTAGCGGGAGTAAACGAGCAGTACTTC
CDR3 protein: CASSLSLAGVNEQYF

J gene: TRBJ2-2
D gene: -
clone size: many
V gene: TRBV6-5
CDR3 DNA: TGTGCCAGCAGTTACTCCTGGGGTCCAGGGGCCGGGGAGCTGTTTTTT
CDR3 protein: CASSYSWGPGAGELFF

J gene: TRBJ2-4
D gene: -
clone size: -
V gene: TRBV20-1
CDR3 DNA: TGCAGTGCTAGCACAAGGATTTTGAACATTCAGTACTTC
CDR3 protein: CSASTRILNIQYF

J gene: TRBJ2-7
D gene: -
clone size: -
V gene: TRBV6-6
CDR3 DNA: TGTGCCGGCAGTTACGGATACGAGCAGCACTTC
CDR3 protein: CAGSYGYEQHF

J gene: TRBJ2-7
D gene: -
clone size: medium-sized
V gene: TRBV28
CDR3 DNA: TGTGCCAGCAGTTTCCGGCTAGGCTCCATGGAGTACGAGCAGTACTTC
CDR3 protein: CASSFRLGSMEYEQYF

J gene: TRBJ2-5
D gene: TRBD1
clone size: medium-sized
V gene: TRBV6-5
CDR3 DNA: TGTGCCAGCAAGTACAGGGGAATGGAGACCCAGTACTTC
CDR3 protein: CASKYRGMETQYF